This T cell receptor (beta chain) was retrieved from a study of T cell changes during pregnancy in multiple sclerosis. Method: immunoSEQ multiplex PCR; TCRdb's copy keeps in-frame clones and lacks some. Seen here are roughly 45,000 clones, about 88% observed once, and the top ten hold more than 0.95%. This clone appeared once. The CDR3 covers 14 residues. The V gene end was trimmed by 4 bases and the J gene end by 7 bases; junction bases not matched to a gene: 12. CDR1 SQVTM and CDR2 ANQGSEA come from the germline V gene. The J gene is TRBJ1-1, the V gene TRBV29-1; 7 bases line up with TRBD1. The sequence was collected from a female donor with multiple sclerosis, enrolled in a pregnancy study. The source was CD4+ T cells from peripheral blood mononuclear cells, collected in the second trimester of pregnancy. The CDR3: CSVGGRGQRGEAFF. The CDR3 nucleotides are TGCAGCGTTGGAGGTAGGGGGCAGAGGGGTGAAGCTTTCTTT.